Following are 15 T cell receptor beta chains from one sample sequenced in a study of blood T cell repertoires in COVID-19. Sequencing used immunoSEQ multiplex PCR; TCRdb keeps in-frame clones, though not all of them. Of 150,000 to 200,000 clones listed, 60% to 80% are singletons. The sample comprised peripheral blood. These receptors were taken from a woman between 65 and 79 years old with acute or convalescent COVID-19.

This rearrangement joins TRBV7-9 to TRBJ2-7, with 7 bases identical to TRBD2. Germline CDR1 is SEHNR and CDR2 is FQNEAQ (reference sequence). V shed 3 bases and J 5 bases; nucleotides not matched to a gene: 10. The length of the CDR3 is 15 residues. CDR3 nucleotide sequence: TGTGCCAGCAGCTTGGTCGGGGAGGGCCGTAACGAGCAGTACTTC. As protein: CASSLVGEGRNEQYF.

The chain recombines TRBV7-2 with TRBJ1-1; D might be TRBD1 (6 bases). This CDR3 is built from 15 residues. Germline V lookup: CDR1 SGHTA, CDR2 FQGNSA. V dropped 1 base and J dropped 1 base, with 10 bases sitting between them. CDR3 residues: CASSLVGGSNTEAFF. As DNA, the CDR3 is TGTGCCAGCAGCTTAGTTGGGGGCTCGAACACTGAAGCTTTCTTT.

This sequence joins TRBV20-1 and TRBJ1-3, with a tentative D call TRBD1 (6 bases). The germline V gene has CDR1 DFQATT and CDR2 SNEGSKA (reference sequence). V was clipped by 3 bases and J by 6 bases, with 30 bases between them. CDR3 length: 19 residues. CDR3: CSASPIPGTQSDTVNTIYF. The CDR3 DNA reads TGCAGTGCTAGTCCTATCCCCGGGACACAAAGCGACACCGTAAACACCATATATTTT.

The chain employs TRBV7-2 and TRBJ2-7; weak D call: TRBD1 (5 bases). The CDR3 extends over 14 amino acids. V was trimmed by 5 bases and J by 5 bases, leaving 16 bases between them. Germline CDR1 SGHTA, CDR2 FQGNSA. Written as DNA, the CDR3 is TGTGCCAGCAGCCTGAGAAGGGGTCTGCACGAGCAGTACTTC. This encodes CASSLRRGLHEQYF.

The rearrangement links TRBV6-6 to TRBJ1-3, with D hard to call. CDR3 size: 15 residues. Trimming shortened V by 1 base and J by 0 bases, and 7 bases separated the two germline ends. CDR1 MNHNY and CDR2 SVGAGI come from the germline V gene (reference sequence). CDR3 bases: TGTGCCAGCAGTTACTTGGGGAGCTCTGGAAACACCATATATTTT. Translation: CASSYLGSSGNTIYF.

The genes are TRBV7-2 and TRBJ1-6; D unresolved. The germline V gene encodes CDR1 SGHTA and CDR2 FQGNSA. V was cut by 1 base and J by 0 bases, with 13 bases left in between. The CDR3 is made up of 18 amino acids. The chain's CDR3 is CASSLESGFSSYNSPLHF. The CDR3 DNA is TGTGCCAGCAGCTTAGAGTCAGGTTTTAGCTCCTATAATTCACCCCTCCACTTT.

The rearrangement uses TRBV5-1 and TRBJ2-1; perhaps TRBD2 as D (5 bases). The V end was cut by 0 bases, the J end by 5 bases, with 9 bases between. From germline, CDR1 is SGHRS and CDR2 YFSETQ. CDR3 size: 14 residues. CDR3 protein: CASSLATNNNEQFF. CDR3 in DNA: TGCGCCAGCAGCTTGGCGACTAACAACAATGAGCAGTTCTTC. Combining the CDR3 with reference TRBV5-1 and TRBJ2-1 gives the whole variable domain KAGVTQTPRYLIKTRGQQVTLSCSPISGHRSVSWYQQTPGQGLQFLFEYFSETQRNKGNFPGRFSGRQFSNSRSEMNVSTLELGDSALYLCASSLATNNNEQFFGPGTRLTVL.

This clone showed up just a few times. V usage is TRBV5-6 and J usage is TRBJ1-4, with 7 nucleotides matching TRBD1. Germline V CDR1 and CDR2: SGHDT, YYEEEE. V lost 4 bases, J lost 3 bases, and 18 bases stayed unmatched. The CDR3 covers 19 residues. The CDR3: CASSGAEDRSSPANEKLFF. In nucleotides, the CDR3 is TGTGCCAGCAGCGGGGCCGAGGACAGGTCGTCACCGGCTAATGAAAAACTGTTTTTT.

The gene calls are TRBV7-3 and TRBJ1-6, with 9 bases matching TRBD1. J was trimmed by 6 bases and V by 3 bases; bases with no gene match: 9. Germline loops: CDR1 SGHTA, CDR2 FQGTGA. The CDR3 covers 17 residues. The DNA of the CDR3 is TGTGCCAGCAGCTTTCACGGACAGGGGTGGGGTAATTCACCCCTCCACTTT. Amino acids: CASSFHGQGWGNSPLHF. The full variable domain, its missing parts supplied by reference TRBV7-3 and TRBJ1-6, is GAGVSQTPSNKVTEKGKYVELRCDPISGHTALYWYRQSLGQGPEFLIYFQGTGAADDSGLPNDRFFAVRPEGSVSTLKIQRTERGDSAVYLCASSFHGQGWGNSPLHFGNGTRLTVT.

The rearrangement joins TRBV6-5 to TRBJ2-1, with D perhaps matching TRBD1 (6 bases). This CDR3 spans 15 amino acids. The V gene lost 5 bases and the J gene lost 5 bases, with 16 bases spanning the gap. Germline-derived CDR1 and CDR2 are MNHEY and SVGAGI. The CDR3 spells CASSHPSQGHNEQFF. DNA for the CDR3: TGTGCCAGCAGTCATCCCTCGCAGGGGCACAATGAGCAGTTCTTC.

V and J are TRBV7-2 and TRBJ2-6; D unclear. The germline V gene has CDR1 SGHTA and CDR2 FQGNSA. CDR3 length equals 16 residues. The V gene lost 0 bases and the J gene lost 1 base, with 7 bases spanning the gap. The DNA for the CDR3 is TGTGCCAGCAGCTTAGCATTCGGGTCTGGGGCCAACGTCCTGACTTTC. It specifies CASSLAFGSGANVLTF.

The rearrangement links TRBV5-4 to TRBJ2-7, with a weak D call TRBD2 (6 bases). CDR3 length: 15 amino acids. Per germline, CDR1 SGHNT and CDR2 YYREEE (reference sequence). V lost 5 bases, J lost 0 bases, and 15 bases lay in between. The CDR3 region is CASSYSGASSYEQYF. CDR3 sequence (DNA): TGTGCCAGCAGTTATAGCGGAGCCAGCTCCTACGAGCAGTACTTC. Using reference TRBV5-4 and TRBJ2-7 for the parts outside the CDR3, the full variable domain is ETGVTQSPTHLIKTRGQQVTLRCSSQSGHNTVSWYQQALGQGPQFIFQYYREEENGRGNFPPRFSGLQFPNYSSELNVNALELDDSALYLCASSYSGASSYEQYFGPGTRLTVT.

This clone was detected once. The CDR3 spells CATSDDGTGVSYEQFF. The CDR3 region has the DNA TGTGCCACCAGTGATGATGGGACAGGGGTTAGCTATGAGCAGTTCTTC. The gene calls are TRBV24-1 and TRBJ2-1; 10 nucleotides line up with TRBD1. The CDR3 is 16 residues long. CDR1 KGHDR and CDR2 SFDVKD come from the germline V gene. J lost 8 bases, V lost 3 bases, and 9 bases had no gene match.

The gene calls are TRBV9 and TRBJ2-5; 9 bases match TRBD2. The germline CDR1 and CDR2 sequences are SGDLS and YYNGEE. With V trimmed by 4 bases and J by 4 bases, 2 bases remained unmatched. The CDR3 runs 13 residues. The CDR3 DNA follows: TGTGCCAGCAGCTTAGCGGGAGTAGAGACCCAGTACTTC. This sequence encodes CASSLAGVETQYF.

The gene calls are TRBV29-1 and TRBJ1-2; 8 bases are a match to TRBD1. Germline V gene sequence: CDR1 SQVTM, CDR2 ANQGSEA. The CDR3 is 15 amino acids. V gave up 3 bases and J gave up 9 bases; unmatched junction bases: 15. This CDR3 reads CSVETERGQGYSYTF. DNA of the CDR3: TGCAGCGTTGAGACCGAACGCGGACAGGGCTACAGCTACACCTTC.